The source of this TCR beta chain is a study of T cell responses to AZD1222 COVID-19 vaccine. Produced via immunoSEQ multiplex PCR; TCRdb's table is partial and in-frame only. The data contain 78,000 or so clones, over 60% of them singletons. The material sequenced was peripheral blood, taken 28 days after the second AZD1222 dose. This TCR was sampled from an adult who received the AZD1222 COVID-19 vaccine.

The CDR3 loop reads CASSFPRGSNQPQHF. The CDR3 coding sequence is TGTGCCAGCAGCTTCCCCAGGGGTAGCAATCAGCCCCAGCATTTT. The rearrangement joins TRBV7-2 to TRBJ1-5; perhaps TRBD1 as D (6 bases). Germline lookup yields CDR1 SGHTA and CDR2 FQGNSA. Deletions cut 3 bases from V and 0 bases from J, with 9 bases between. The length of the CDR3 is 15 residues.